These 9 T cell receptor beta chains share one sample of origin, sequenced in a study of cytomegalovirus exposure and HLA in healthy donors. Measured with immunoSEQ multiplex PCR; TCRdb has only the in-frame clones, and not every one. The repertoire consists of 150,000 to 200,000 clones, with 85% to 90% occurring once and the leading ten covering 4.2%. The sample comprised PBMCs. The receptors originated from a man between 18 and 29 years old in good health and CMV-seropositive.

This chain joins TRBV10-3 and TRBJ1-1; D not resolved. CDR1 ENHRY and CDR2 SYGVKD come from the germline V gene. The CDR3 has 13 residues. Trimming took off 5 bases at V and 5 bases at J, with 12 bases between the two ends. The CDR3: CAISLEDNTEAFF. CDR3 bases: TGTGCCATCAGTTTAGAGGATAATACTGAAGCTTTCTTT.

CDR3 bases: TGTGCCAGTAGGAGCGGGAGGGCCGGGGAGCTGTTTTTT. Translating it yields CASRSGRAGELFF. The V gene is TRBV19, the J gene TRBJ2-2, with 10 bases matching TRBD2. With 6 bases clipped from V and 6 bases from J, the junction kept 1 base outside the gene matches. This CDR3 is built from 13 residues. Germline V gene data show CDR1 as LNHDA and CDR2 as SQIVND (reference sequence).

This chain joins TRBV5-5 and TRBJ2-5, with D unclear. This CDR3 spans 14 amino acids. CDR1 and CDR2 (germline): SGHKS, YYEKEE (reference sequence). Deletions cut 3 bases from V and 2 bases from J, with 11 bases between. The CDR3 bases are TGTGCCAGCAGCTCCCTCCAGGTTCAAGAGACCCAGTACTTC. This codes for CASSSLQVQETQYF. The entire variable domain, with the rest obtained from reference TRBV5-5 and TRBJ2-5, is as follows: DAGVTQSPTHLIKTRGQQVTLRCSPISGHKSVSWYQQVLGQGPQFIFQYYEKEERGRGNFPDRFSARQFPNYSSELNVNALLLGDSALYLCASSSLQVQETQYFGPGTRLLVL.

The chain joins TRBV13 to TRBJ2-1, with 14 bases fitting TRBD2. The CDR3 covers 16 residues. Trimming took 5 bases from V and 9 from J; bases not matched to a gene: 9. The germline CDR1 and CDR2 sequences are PRHDT and FYEKMQ (reference sequence). The CDR3, as DNA: TGTGCCAGCAGCGGGGGACTAGCGGGAGAAGTTGGTGAGCAGTTCTTC. Translating it yields CASSGGLAGEVGEQFF.

V is TRBV9 and J is TRBJ2-5; unclear D gene. This CDR3 has 14 residues. The V gene lost 3 bases and the J gene lost 5 bases, with 14 bases spanning the gap. Per germline, CDR1 SGDLS and CDR2 YYNGEE. CDR3 loop: CASSERGVSETQYF. DNA for the CDR3: TGTGCCAGCAGCGAAAGAGGTGTATCGGAGACCCAGTACTTC.

This clone was seen once. The chain uses TRBV19 and TRBJ1-2; unclear D gene. Trimming cost V 3 bases and J 4 bases, with 12 bases left between them. The CDR3 consists of 14 residues. From germline, CDR1 is LNHDA and CDR2 SQIVND (reference sequence). CDR3: CASSMSQRPYGYTF. CDR3 DNA: TGTGCCAGTAGTATGTCACAGAGACCCTATGGCTACACCTTC.

The chain couples TRBV4-1 to TRBJ2-7; D is undetermined. Per germline, CDR1 MGHRA and CDR2 YSYEKL. The CDR3 is 17 residues long. Trimming left V 1 base short and J 3 bases short, with 19 bases between. The CDR3 coding sequence is TGCGCCAGCAGCCAAGGAGGTTCGATCGGTGGAGACTACGAGCAGTACTTC. Its protein is CASSQGGSIGGDYEQYF.

This clone is a singleton in its sample. This chain connects TRBV6-1 to TRBJ2-1; D gene ambiguous. This CDR3 has 15 amino acids. The ends were cut back, 8 bases at V and 0 bases at J, with 14 bases in the middle. Germline V gene data show CDR1 as MNHNS and CDR2 as SASEGT. DNA of the CDR3: TGTGCCAGCCAGATCCAACGGGTCTCCTACAATGAGCAGTTCTTC. Amino acid sequence: CASQIQRVSYNEQFF.

The J gene is TRBJ2-1, the V gene TRBV2; 8 nucleotides match TRBD2. The CDR3 is 16 amino acids. Germline V gives CDR1 SNHLY, CDR2 FYNNEI. V was clipped by 4 bases and J by 1 base; unmatched bases: 6. CDR3 bases: TGTGCCAGCAGTGGATCTAGCGGGCGGTCCTACAATGAGCAGTTCTTC. This encodes CASSGSSGRSYNEQFF.